The T cell receptor (beta chain) under discussion was sequenced for a study of blood T cell repertoires in COVID-19. Study-level background: There were acute and convalescent COVID-19 samples, and they came from the United States, Italy and Spain.

As handled by the study authors: How many nucleated cells were present was estimated from reference gene primer amplification. The table came from immunoSEQ multiplex PCR; TCRdb's copy has only in-frame clones and leaves some out. That table furnishes V, J and clone size, whereas the DNA furnished D and trimming. This sample has tens of thousands of clones, with over 70% found just once. The germline CDR1 and CDR2 sequences are KGHSH and LQKENI. CDR3 length equals 15 residues. The count of this clone is one. An end of the junction does not agree with germline; a read error may underlie this. The sequence was obtained from a man aged 45-65 years with active COVID-19. Material for sequencing was peripheral blood. The chain uses TRBV18 and TRBJ2-7, with D tentatively TRBD2 (5 bases). Here the CDR3 reads CASSPTLPSSNEQYF. The CDR3 nucleotides read TGTGCCAGCTCACCAACACTACCTAGCTCCAACGAGCAGTACTTC.